A selection of T cell receptor beta chains follows, all from one sample in a study of cytomegalovirus exposure and HLA in healthy donors. Assay used: immunoSEQ multiplex PCR; TCRdb lists only in-frame clones, some missing. The sample consists of about 120,000 clones, around 66% of them appearing once. The source material was PBMCs. The receptors derive from a man aged 18 to 29 in good health and CMV-seronegative. The CDR3 runs from the conserved cysteine through the conserved F or W. Fields, in order: clone size, J gene, D gene, V gene, CDR3 DNA, CDR3 protein. A D gene is named only where the DNA matches it firmly. The listing skips clone size in some rows; elsewhere it reads once, few, many or a size class.

- TRBJ2-6 - TRBV9 TGTGCCAGCAGCGTAGGGCCGACTTCTGGGGCCAACGTCCTGACTTTC CASSVGPTSGANVLTF
- TRBJ2-7 TRBD1 TRBV6-5 TGTGCCAGCAGTCGGACAGGGAACCACGAGCAGTACTTC CASSRTGNHEQYF
- TRBJ2-7 TRBD1 TRBV11-2 TGTGCCAGCAGCTTAGGGACAGGTACCTACGAGCAGTACTTC CASSLGTGTYEQYF
- TRBJ2-3 TRBD1 TRBV29-1 TGCAGCGTTGACGGGACAGCTACTAGCACAGATACGCAGTATTTT CSVDGTATSTDTQYF
- TRBJ2-2 TRBD2 TRBV5-1 TGCGCCAGCATCGCTAGCGGGAGTACCGCGGGCACCGGGGAGCTGTTTTTT CASIASGSTAGTGELFF
- TRBJ1-2 - TRBV7-2 TGTGCCAGCGTCCAGGCGTCTACTTCCACCTTC CASVQASTSTF
- TRBJ2-3 TRBD1 TRBV6-5 TGTGCCAGCAGCAAAAACAGGGGCTACACAGATACGCAGTATTTT CASSKNRGYTDTQYF
- TRBJ2-5 - TRBV4-2 TGTGCCAGCAGCCAAGATGAGTCGTACCAAGAGACCCAGTACTTC CASSQDESYQETQYF
- TRBJ2-7 - TRBV6-5 TGTGCCAGCAGTTACTCGAGGGCAGCAACCTACGAGCAGTACTTC CASSYSRAATYEQYF
- TRBJ1-1 - TRBV19 TGTGCCAGTACTGTAACAGGACGTTTGAACACTGAAGCTTTCTTT CASTVTGRLNTEAFF
- TRBJ2-7 TRBD2 TRBV27 TGTGCCAGCAGTTTGGCGGGAGACTACCACGAGCAGTACTTC CASSLAGDYHEQYF
- TRBJ1-5 - TRBV6-4 TGTGCCAGAAACAGGTATAGCAATCAGCCCCAGCATTTT CARNRYSNQPQHF
few TRBJ1-1 - TRBV28 TGTGCCAGCAGTTTACTGGGGGGGGTGGGAACTGAAGCTTTCTTT CASSLLGGVGTEAFF
- TRBJ1-1 TRBD1 TRBV18 TGTGCCAGCTCAGATTCGACAGGGTACACTGAAGCTTTCTTT CASSDSTGYTEAFF
few TRBJ2-5 - TRBV5-1 TGCGCCAGCAGCTTGTCCTCAGCGCAAGAGACCCAGTACTTC CASSLSSAQETQYF
- TRBJ1-4 - TRBV28 TGTGCCAGCAGTCCTGACATGGTTACTAATGAAAAACTGTTTTTT CASSPDMVTNEKLFF
- TRBJ1-5 TRBD1 TRBV6-1 TGTGCCAGCAAGGGGGCCAATCAGCCCCAGCATTTT CASKGANQPQHF
few TRBJ2-5 TRBD1 TRBV29-1 TGCAGCGTAGGGACAGGGCGGCAAGAGACCCAGTACTTC CSVGTGRQETQYF
- TRBJ2-1 - TRBV7-8 TGTGCCAGCAGCTTAGCGCCGAGCTACAATGAGCAGTTCTTC CASSLAPSYNEQFF
- TRBJ2-7 - TRBV5-1 TGCGCCAGCAGCTTAGAGGGGGGGGGACACTACGAGCAGTACTTC CASSLEGGGHYEQYF
- TRBJ2-5 TRBD2 TRBV7-9 TGTGCCAGCAGCCCGACTAGCGGGAGGGTCCAAGAGACCCAGTACTTC CASSPTSGRVQETQYF
- TRBJ2-7 - TRBV30 TGTGCCCCCGGTGGAGGGGATTTCTACGAGCAGTACTTC CAPGGGDFYEQYF
- TRBJ2-1 TRBD1 TRBV30 TGTGCTTTGGACAGGAGCTCCTACAATGAGCAGTTCTTC CALDRSSYNEQFF
- TRBJ1-2 TRBD1 TRBV27 TGTGCCAGCAGACCCTGGACAGGTGATAATGGCTACACCTTC CASRPWTGDNGYTF
few TRBJ2-7 - TRBV4-2 TGTGCCAGCAGCCAAGCTGGGGCGACCCAACGGTACGAGCAGTACTTC CASSQAGATQRYEQYF
once TRBJ2-1 TRBD2 TRBV5-1 TGCGCCAGCAGCAAGGAGCGGGAAAACAATGAGCAGTTCTTC CASSKERENNEQFF
- TRBJ2-7 - TRBV5-5 TGTGCCAGCAGCTTGGGACCAGGGGTCCTCTACGAGCAGTACTTC CASSLGPGVLYEQYF
- TRBJ1-5 - TRBV19 TGTGCCAGTAGGCAAGTAGGGGCCTATAGCAATCAGCCCCAGCATTTT CASRQVGAYSNQPQHF
- TRBJ2-7 - TRBV7-9 TGTGCCAGCAGCCAAGGGGCAGAGAACTACGAGCAGTACTTC CASSQGAENYEQYF
- TRBJ2-6 - TRBV2 TGTGCCAGTCCGACAGATCCCTCTGGGGCCAACGTCCTGACTTTC CASPTDPSGANVLTF
few TRBJ2-7 TRBD2 TRBV28 TGTGCCAGCAGCCAACTAGCGGGAGCCCACTACGAGCAGTACTTC CASSQLAGAHYEQYF
- TRBJ1-5 TRBD1 TRBV18 TGTGCCAGCTCACTCGACAGGGCTGGCAATCAGCCCCAGCATTTT CASSLDRAGNQPQHF
- TRBJ1-4 - TRBV15 TGTGCCACCAGCAGGCCGGGGTCAACTAATGAAAAACTGTTTTTT CATSRPGSTNEKLFF
- TRBJ2-7 TRBD1 TRBV7-2 TGTGCCAGCAGCACCACGGGACCCCAGACAGGGTTCGTTGCCGAGCAGTACTTC CASSTTGPQTGFVAEQYF
- TRBJ2-5 - TRBV19 TGTGCCAGTAGTATCCAACACCGAGGGGAGACCCAGTACTTC CASSIQHRGETQYF
once TRBJ2-7 TRBD1 TRBV29-1 TGCAGCGTTGGGCCGGGACAGTACTACGAGCAGTACTTC CSVGPGQYYEQYF
- TRBJ2-2 TRBD2 TRBV5-1 TGCGCCAGCAGCTTTCCTAGCGGGACGTTCGCGAACACCGGGGAGCTGTTTTTT CASSFPSGTFANTGELFF
- TRBJ2-3 - TRBV19 TGTGCCAGTAGGGCAGGGACTGGATACACAGATACGCAGTATTTT CASRAGTGYTDTQYF
- TRBJ2-3 - TRBV4-3 - CASSQVLRAGVGQYF
- TRBJ2-7 - TRBV27 TGTGCCAGCACCACCGGGGGTGGGGTGCAGTACTTC CASTTGGGVQYF
few TRBJ2-7 TRBD2 TRBV4-3 TGCGCCAGCAGCCAAGTAGACGGGAGGGCGTCTCACGAGCAGTACTTC CASSQVDGRASHEQYF
- TRBJ2-2 - TRBV9 TGTGCCAGCAGCGTAGTTTCGACTACCGGGGAGCTGTTTTTT CASSVVSTTGELFF
- TRBJ1-2 - TRBV18 TGTGCCAGCTCACCCCTACAGGAGGGCTACACCTTC CASSPLQEGYTF